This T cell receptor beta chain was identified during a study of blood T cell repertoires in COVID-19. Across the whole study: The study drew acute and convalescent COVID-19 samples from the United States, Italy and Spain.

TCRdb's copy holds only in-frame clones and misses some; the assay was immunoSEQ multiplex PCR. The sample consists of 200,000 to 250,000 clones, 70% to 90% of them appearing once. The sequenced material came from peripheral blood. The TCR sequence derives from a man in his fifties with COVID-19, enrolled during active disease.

Here the CDR3 reads CASSLVAGENQPQHF. Here the CDR3 DNA reads TGTGCCAGCAGCTTAGTGGCAGGGGAAAATCAGCCCCAGCATTTT. The chain is built from TRBV7-2 and TRBJ1-5, with D possibly being TRBD1 (6 bases). The CDR3 covers 15 residues. The germline V gene has CDR1 SGHTA and CDR2 FQGNSA. V gave up 1 base and J gave up 4 bases, with 11 bases separating them.